The 28 T cell receptor beta chains listed next were all sequenced from one sample in a study of early T cells in non-severe SARS-CoV-2 infection. Using its own MiXCR run on the 5' RACE reads, TCRdb lists one record per CDR3 protein. The table has tens of thousands of distinct CDR3 sequences, about 9.5% seen once. The material sequenced was whole blood, taken at baseline. The source is an adult who was a healthcare worker with PCR-confirmed SARS-CoV-2 infection or an uninfected control (not recorded which).

This clonotype was seen just once. The chain employs TRBV20-1 and TRBJ2-7, with 9 bases aligning to TRBD2. CDR3 length: 14 amino acids. After removal of 6 bases from V and 0 bases from J, the junction contained 6 bases not matched to a gene. Germline V CDR1 and CDR2: DFQATT, SNEGSKA (reference sequence). CDR3 sequence reads: CSAPPSGASYEQYF. The CDR3 DNA follows: TGCAGTGCCCCCCCTAGCGGGGCCTCCTACGAGCAGTACTTC.

This clonotype was seen ten or more times. The rearrangement joins TRBV5-1 to TRBJ2-1; 9 positions match TRBD1. V dropped 3 bases and J dropped 7; count of bases not matched to a gene: 11. This CDR3 region has 16 residues. Germline lookup yields CDR1 SGHRS and CDR2 YFSETQ. The chain's CDR3 is CASSSEGQGVGNEQFF. As DNA, the CDR3 is TGCGCCAGCAGCTCGGAGGGACAGGGAGTAGGAAATGAGCAGTTCTTC.

At least ten counts were recorded for this clonotype. V and J are TRBV7-2 and TRBJ2-7; a possible D gene is TRBD1 (5 bases). V was trimmed by 3 bases and J by 3 bases, leaving 12 bases between them. Germline V lookup: CDR1 SGHTA, CDR2 FQGNSA. The CDR3 runs 14 residues. The CDR3 here is CASSFAGPFYEQYF. CDR3 DNA sequence: TGTGCCAGCAGCTTCGCAGGGCCTTTCTACGAGCAGTACTTC.

The sample holds a few counts of this clonotype. At one boundary the junction diverges from the germline segment, which might be a read error. This chain uses TRBV29-1 with TRBJ1-1; D is unresolved. Germline lookup yields CDR1 SQVTM and CDR2 ANQGSEA. The CDR3 covers 13 residues. CDR3 coding DNA: TGCAGCGTTGATCGAGCGCTGAACACTGAAGTTTTCTTT. Amino acids: CSVDRALNTEVFF.

This clonotype was seen many times. The CDR3 DNA reads TGTGCCAGCAGTAACCCAACTAGCGGGCGTTACACAGATACGCAGTATTTT. Amino acid sequence: CASSNPTSGRYTDTQYF. V is TRBV7-2 and J is TRBJ2-3, with TRBD2 matching 9 bases. The CDR3 consists of 17 residues. From germline, CDR1 is SGHTA and CDR2 FQGNSA. Trimming removed 6 bases from V and 2 bases from J; junction bases left unmatched: 12.

This rearrangement joins TRBV20-1 to TRBJ1-1; D perhaps matches TRBD1 (6 bases). The CDR3 spans 14 residues. Germline V gives CDR1 DFQATT, CDR2 SNEGSKA (reference sequence). Trimming removed 2 bases from V and 5 bases from J, with 15 bases in between. The DNA for the CDR3 is TGCAGTGCTAGAAGCCCGGGGGCGCGGACTGAAGCTTTCTTT. Translating it yields CSARSPGARTEAFF.

The rearrangement links TRBV12-3 or TRBV12-4 to TRBJ2-3; 7 bases line up with TRBD1. Unmatched junction bases numbered 12, after V lost 5 bases and J lost 1 base. This CDR3 is built from 17 residues. DNA of the CDR3: TGTGCCAGCAGTGCGGAAAAGCAAGGGACAGGCACAGATACGCAGTATTTT. It yields the protein CASSAEKQGTGTDTQYF.

The gene calls are TRBV20-1 and TRBJ1-6, with 8 bases matching TRBD1. This CDR3 region has 14 residues. V was clipped by 4 bases and J by 7 bases; unmatched bases: 6. Germline V gene lookup returns CDR1 DFQATT and CDR2 SNEGSKA (reference sequence). In DNA, the CDR3 is TGCAGTGCTACCGGACAGGGTACGAATTCACCCCTCCACTTT. Translation gives CSATGQGTNSPLHF.

This clonotype has at least ten counts. V is TRBV2 and J is TRBJ1-5, with TRBD1 matching over 7 bases. Germline CDR1 reads SNHLY; CDR2 reads FYNNEI. Trimming cost V 6 bases and J 3 bases; bases outside gene matches: 8. CDR3 length equals 15 residues. CDR3 nucleotide sequence: TGTGCCAGCAGGAGTAAACAGGGGTACAATCAGCCCCAGCATTTT. Its translation: CASRSKQGYNQPQHF.

This clonotype was counted a few times. This rearrangement joins TRBV12-3 or TRBV12-4 to TRBJ1-5; 8 bases agree with TRBD1. The CDR3 covers 14 residues. The V segment lost 6 bases and the J segment 2 bases; nucleotides outside the gene matches: 3. The CDR3 spells CASRPGQGNQPQHF. The CDR3 DNA follows: TGTGCCAGCAGGCCGGGACAGGGCAATCAGCCCCAGCATTTT.

V and J are TRBV10-3 and TRBJ1-1; D gene ambiguous. V was shortened by 1 base and J by 5 bases, with 11 bases between the two germline ends. Germline-derived CDR1 and CDR2 are ENHRY and SYGVKD. CDR3 length equals 14 residues. The CDR3 region is CAISELPTGTEAFF. CDR3 DNA sequence: TGTGCCATCAGTGAGTTGCCGACGGGAACTGAAGCTTTCTTT.

The chain links TRBV20-1 to TRBJ2-2; D gene unclear. The germline V gene encodes CDR1 DFQATT and CDR2 SNEGSKA (reference sequence). The CDR3 spans 13 residues. V gave up 4 bases and J gave up 0 bases, with 6 bases separating them. The CDR3 region has the DNA TGCAGTGCTAACAGTCCGAACACCGGGGAGCTGTTTTTT. Translation gives CSANSPNTGELFF.

This clonotype was detected only a few times. The chain couples TRBV2 to TRBJ2-5; D might be TRBD2 (7 bases). CDR3 size: 16 residues. The ends were cut back, 6 bases at V and 1 base at J, with 18 bases in the middle. CDR1 SNHLY and CDR2 FYNNEI come from the germline V gene. As DNA, the CDR3 is TGTGCCAGCAGCGCCCACGGGGGAGGGGGCCAAGAGACCCAGTACTTC. This codes for CASSAHGGGGQETQYF.

The table lists this clonotype with many counts. J is TRBJ1-1 and V is TRBV13; D remains ambiguous. Trimming shortened V by 0 bases and J by 0 bases, and 5 bases separated the two germline ends. The CDR3 sequence is 14 residues long. The germline V gene has CDR1 PRHDT and CDR2 FYEKMQ (reference sequence). The CDR3 here is CASSLGAVNTEAFF. The CDR3 nucleotides read TGTGCCAGCAGCTTAGGGGCAGTGAACACTGAAGCTTTCTTT.

The V and J genes are TRBV28 and TRBJ2-1, with 9 bases aligning to TRBD2. Trimming cost V 2 bases and J 4 bases; bases outside gene matches: 6. Germline lookup yields CDR1 MDHEN and CDR2 SYDVKM. The CDR3 runs 16 residues. The DNA for the CDR3 is TGTGCCAGCAGTTTAGAGCGGGGGGCCGCATACAATGAGCAGTTCTTC. This encodes CASSLERGAAYNEQFF.

V usage is TRBV6-6 and J usage is TRBJ1-1, with D perhaps matching TRBD1 (5 bases). The CDR3 is 14 residues long. V lost 8 bases and J 5 bases, leaving 18 bases between the germline ends. Germline CDR1 reads MNHNY; CDR2 reads SVGAGI (reference sequence). The CDR3 region has the DNA TGTGCCAGCGGGTACGGGGGTGGGGATACTGAAGCTTTCTTT. It codes for CASGYGGGDTEAFF.

The rearrangement links TRBV18 to TRBJ1-1; no reliable D call. The CDR3 contains 14 residues. The V and J ends lost 5 bases and 1 base respectively, with 11 bases between them. The germline CDR1 and CDR2 sequences are KGHSH and LQKENI. CDR3 sequence: CASSSRARNTEAFF. In DNA form, the CDR3 reads TGTGCCAGCTCAAGTAGGGCCCGGAACACTGAAGCTTTCTTT.

In this sample, this clonotype turned up many times. V and J are TRBV27 and TRBJ2-1; D might be TRBD2 (6 bases). CDR3 length: 15 residues. Trimming shortened V by 5 bases and J by 0 bases, and 11 bases separated the two germline ends. The germline CDR1 and CDR2 sequences are MNHEY and SMNVEV (reference sequence). CDR3 DNA: TGTGCCAGCAGTACCGGGGGTAGCTCCTACAATGAGCAGTTCTTC. Translation: CASSTGGSSYNEQFF.

The J gene is TRBJ1-1, the V gene TRBV27, with TRBD1 matching over 7 bases. CDR1 is MNHEY and CDR2 is SMNVEV in the germline V gene (reference sequence). CDR3 length equals 13 residues. The trim removed 6 bases at V and 4 bases at J, leaving 5 bases unmatched. The CDR3 protein is CASRTGLSTEAFF. As DNA, the CDR3 is TGTGCCAGCAGGACAGGGTTGAGCACTGAAGCTTTCTTT.

V usage is TRBV5-1 and J usage is TRBJ1-2; 8 bases agree with TRBD1. V lost 7 bases, J lost 4 bases, and 6 bases stayed unmatched. The CDR3 spans 13 residues. The V gene's germline CDR1 is SGHRS and CDR2 YFSETQ. This CDR3 is CASRSTGGYGYTF. In nucleotides, the CDR3 is TGCGCCAGCCGATCTACAGGGGGCTATGGCTACACCTTC.

The V call is TRBV6-2 or TRBV6-3, the J call TRBJ1-6, with 7 nucleotides matching TRBD1. The CDR3 extends over 15 amino acids. Germline V gene data show CDR1 as MNHEY and CDR2 as SVGEGT. J lost 7 bases, V lost 2 bases, and 5 bases had no gene match. As DNA, the CDR3 is TGTGCCAGCAGTTACAGGGGGCCGAGGAATTCACCCCTCCACTTT. It encodes CASSYRGPRNSPLHF.

This clonotype was detected a few times. One end of the junction does not line up with germline, which may come from a read error. V is TRBV4-3 and J is TRBJ2-3; D possibly corresponds to TRBD1 (5 bases). The CDR3 contains 15 residues. In germline, CDR1 is LGHNA, CDR2 YSLEER. As DNA, the CDR3 is TGCGCCAGCAGCCAAGTCGGCATTGAGACAGTTACGCAGTATTTT. It codes for CASSQVGIETVTQYF.

The rearrangement links TRBV7-9 to TRBJ1-1; D call uncertain. V shed 1 base and J shed 11 bases, with 5 bases lying between them. The length of the CDR3 is 10 residues. Germline lookup yields CDR1 SEHNR and CDR2 FQNEAQ (reference sequence). The chain's CDR3 is CASSLETAFF. The DNA for the CDR3 is TGTGCCAGCAGCTTAGAAACGGCTTTCTTT.

Ten or more counts support this clonotype. The rearrangement joins TRBV5-1 to TRBJ1-4, with 9 bases identical to TRBD1. CDR1 and CDR2 (germline): SGHRS, YFSETQ. Germline trimming cut 3 bases from V and 8 bases from J; bases unmatched to any gene: 8. The CDR3 spans 15 residues. The CDR3 region has the DNA TGCGCCAGCAGCTCCTGGACAGGGGAGACGGAAAAACTGTTTTTT. Its translation: CASSSWTGETEKLFF.

The V call is TRBV24-1, the J call TRBJ2-1, with D unresolved. The CDR3 contains 13 residues. CDR1 is KGHDR, CDR2 SFDVKD, per germline. V was cut by 7 bases and J by 2 bases, with 8 bases left in between. The chain's CDR3 is CATSGIPYNEQFF. Written as DNA, the CDR3 is TGTGCCACCAGCGGTATCCCCTACAATGAGCAGTTCTTC.

This chain connects TRBV6-5 to TRBJ2-7, with D maybe TRBD2 (6 bases). V was pared by 5 bases and J by 9 bases, with 11 bases between. The V gene's germline CDR1 is MNHEY and CDR2 SVGAGI. The CDR3 totals 11 residues. This chain's CDR3 is CASSKGRGQYF. The CDR3 nucleotides read TGTGCCAGCAGTAAGGGGCGGGGGCAGTACTTC.

This clonotype was found many times. The chain recombines TRBV7-9 with TRBJ1-6; tentative D call: TRBD1 (5 bases). The CDR3 length is 16 residues. Per the germline V gene, CDR1 is SEHNR and CDR2 is FQNEAQ (reference sequence). V was cut by 1 base and J by 7 bases, with 14 bases left in between. The CDR3 DNA reads TGTGCCAGCAGCTTAGGAGGGGACGGTTCCAATTCACCCCTCCACTTT. Protein product: CASSLGGDGSNSPLHF.

Many counts were recorded for this clonotype. The gene calls are TRBV6-5 and TRBJ2-6, with a possible D match to TRBD2 (6 bases). The germline gives CDR1 MNHEY, CDR2 SVGAGI. CDR3 length: 16 residues. V was trimmed by 2 bases and J by 0 bases, leaving 8 bases between them. The CDR3 reads CASSYAGNSGANVLTF. In nucleotides, the CDR3 is TGTGCCAGCAGTTACGCGGGGAACTCTGGGGCCAACGTCCTGACTTTC.